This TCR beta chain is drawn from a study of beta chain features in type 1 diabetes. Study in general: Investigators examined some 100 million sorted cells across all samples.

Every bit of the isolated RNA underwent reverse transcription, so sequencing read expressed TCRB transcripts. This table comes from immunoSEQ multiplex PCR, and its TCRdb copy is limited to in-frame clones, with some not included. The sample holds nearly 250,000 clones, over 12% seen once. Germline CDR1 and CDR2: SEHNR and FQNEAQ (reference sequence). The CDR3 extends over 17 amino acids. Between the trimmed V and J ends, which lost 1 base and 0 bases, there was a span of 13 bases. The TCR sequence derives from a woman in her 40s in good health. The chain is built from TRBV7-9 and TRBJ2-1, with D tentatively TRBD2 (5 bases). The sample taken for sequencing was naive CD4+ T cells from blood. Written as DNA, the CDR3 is TGTGCCAGCAGCTTAGTTCGGGGAGCGAGCTCCTACAATGAGCAGTTCTTC. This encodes CASSLVRGASSYNEQFF.